One sample yielded the 4 T cell receptor beta chains listed below, sequenced in a study of cytomegalovirus exposure and HLA in healthy donors. Vbeta (60) and Jbeta (13) primers were used in the PCR. TCRdb's table, derived via immunoSEQ multiplex PCR, lists solely in-frame clones and lacks some. The sample shows about 160,000 clones, more than 60% of them seen only once. Sequenced material: PBMCs. These receptors came from a man aged 40-49 years in good health and CMV-seronegative.

This clone was seen once. The V and J genes are TRBV27 and TRBJ1-2, with 7 bases lining up with TRBD1. The germline CDR1 and CDR2 sequences are MNHEY and SMNVEV (reference sequence). Trimming cost V 4 bases and J 7 bases; bases outside gene matches: 9. The CDR3 is 14 residues long. As DNA, the CDR3 is TGTGCCAGCAGTTCGACTGGTAGGGGGCCTGGCTACACCTTC. The encoded protein is CASSSTGRGPGYTF.

The chain carries TRBV7-9 and TRBJ1-1, with D unresolved. This CDR3 is built from 13 residues. In germline, CDR1 is SEHNR, CDR2 FQNEAQ (reference sequence). Deletions cut 8 bases from V and 0 bases from J, with 10 bases between. The CDR3 DNA follows: TGTGCCAGCGGGTTACAGATGAACACTGAAGCTTTCTTT. Residues: CASGLQMNTEAFF.

This clone was seen more than once but under ten times. The chain is built from TRBV7-8 and TRBJ1-2; D is unclear. Germline-derived CDR1 and CDR2 are SGHVS and FQNEAQ. This CDR3 has 17 amino acids. V gave up 0 bases and J gave up 4 bases, with 18 bases separating them. This chain's CDR3 is CASSLAPEVQNFYGYTF. The CDR3 DNA reads TGTGCCAGCAGCTTAGCCCCCGAGGTGCAAAACTTCTATGGCTACACCTTC.

The rearrangement links TRBV5-1 to TRBJ1-6; 8 positions match TRBD1. The V segment lost 1 base and the J segment 7 bases; nucleotides outside the gene matches: 4. The length of the CDR3 is 15 residues. Germline V CDR1 and CDR2: SGHRS, YFSETQ. CDR3 DNA sequence: TGCGCCAGCAGCTTGATGGCAGGGGGCAATTCACCCCTCCACTTT. It specifies CASSLMAGGNSPLHF.